The 18 T cell receptor beta chains listed next were all sequenced from one sample in a study of Ad26.COV2.S vaccination and SARS-CoV-2 variants. The protocol was immunoSEQ multiplex PCR, while the TCRdb copy is restricted to in-frame clones and leaves out a portion. The profile shows fewer than 300,000 clones, 87% of them singletons. The treatment is: some 20 received Ad26.COV2.S at low or high dose, single or two shots; roughly five received placebo; per-sample allocation not given. Vaccine and placebo recipients were sampled on day 63 after the first injection. Specimen: peripheral blood, collected in a trial of Ad26.COV2.S vaccine versus placebo. Receptors originate from a person aged 18-65 years who received the Ad26.COV2.S COVID-19 vaccine or a placebo.

V and J are TRBV5-6 and TRBJ1-2; D call uncertain. Germline-derived CDR1 and CDR2 are SGHDT and YYEEEE. The CDR3 consists of 14 residues. V dropped 1 base and J dropped 3 bases, with 10 bases sitting between them. For the CDR3, the DNA is TGTGCCAGCAGCTTGCTTGGGGATGACTATGGCTACACCTTC. Residues: CASSLLGDDYGYTF.

The rearrangement uses TRBV12-2 and TRBJ1-5. TRBV12-2 is a listed pseudogene. The CDR3 consists of 13 residues. In DNA, the CDR3 is TGTGCAAGTCGCCCCCCTTCGGGGGGCCCCCAGCATTTT. Encoded protein: CASRPPSGGPQHF.

The chain combines TRBV9 with TRBJ2-5, with a tentative D call TRBD2 (7 bases). CDR1 SGDLS and CDR2 YYNGEE come from the germline V gene. The CDR3 covers 15 residues. The ends were cut back, 6 bases at V and 2 bases at J, with 17 bases in the middle. CDR3 DNA sequence: TGTGCCAGCACCCGGGGGGCGGGGAGTCAAGAGACCCAGTACTTC. It encodes CASTRGAGSQETQYF.

The chain joins TRBV18 to TRBJ1-1; D remains ambiguous. Trimming took off 0 bases at V and 7 bases at J, with 12 bases between the two ends. The CDR3 covers 14 residues. Looked up from germline, CDR1 is KGHSH and CDR2 is LQKENI. The CDR3, as DNA: TGTGCCAGCTCACCACCGTCGACATATAATGAAGCTTTCTTT. This codes for CASSPPSTYNEAFF.

V gene TRBV2 combines with J gene TRBJ2-7; 12 nucleotides match TRBD1. The germline V gene encodes CDR1 SNHLY and CDR2 FYNNEI. After removal of 7 bases from V and 1 base from J, the junction contained 2 bases not matched to a gene. The CDR3 totals 14 residues. The CDR3 region is CASKGQGASYEQYF. The CDR3, as DNA: TGTGCCAGCAAGGGACAGGGGGCGTCCTACGAGCAGTACTTC.

V usage is TRBV5-8 and J usage is TRBJ1-2; D gene ambiguous. This CDR3 has 14 residues. Germline-derived CDR1 and CDR2 are SGHTS and YDEGEE. Trimming pared 2 bases from V and 1 base from J, leaving 9 bases between. The CDR3 bases are TGTGCCAGCAGCTTACCGGGGTTTAACTATGGCTACACCTTC. Encoded protein: CASSLPGFNYGYTF.

This clone was recorded only once. The chain couples TRBV28 to TRBJ1-1, with 8 nucleotides matching TRBD1. The CDR3 is made up of 14 amino acids. V lost 5 bases to trimming and J lost 9 bases; unmatched junction nucleotides: 11. Germline-derived CDR1 and CDR2 are MDHEN and SYDVKM. CDR3 nucleotide sequence: TGTGCCAGCAGTCTAAACGGACAGGGCCGGAAAGCTTTCTTT. It specifies CASSLNGQGRKAFF.

This clone was observed a few times. The chain recombines TRBV7-2 with TRBJ1-5; D call uncertain. Germline V lookup: CDR1 SGHTA, CDR2 FQGNSA. The ends were cut back, 3 bases at V and 0 bases at J, with 9 bases in the middle. The CDR3 consists of 15 residues. The CDR3 nucleotides are TGTGCCAGCAGCTTGCAGGCGGGTAGCAATCAGCCCCAGCATTTT. It specifies CASSLQAGSNQPQHF.

The V gene is TRBV10-3, the J gene TRBJ1-1, with D unresolved. Germline CDR1 and CDR2: ENHRY and SYGVKD. Between the trimmed V and J ends, which lost 6 bases and 0 bases, there was a span of 11 bases. The CDR3 length is 14 residues. The CDR3 is CAIRGREVNTEAFF. CDR3 sequence (DNA): TGTGCCATCAGGGGAAGGGAGGTGAACACTGAAGCTTTCTTT.

The rearrangement joins TRBV6-4 to TRBJ2-1; D uncertain. CDR1 is MRHNA, CDR2 SNTAGT, per germline. The V end lost 2 bases, the J end lost 6 bases, and 5 bases lay between the germline ends. The CDR3 contains 12 residues. The CDR3 bases are TGTGCCAGCAGTGACCTCGGCAATGAGCAGTTCTTC. As protein: CASSDLGNEQFF.

V is TRBV9 and J is TRBJ2-1; 7 bases are a match to TRBD2. CDR1 and CDR2 (germline): SGDLS, YYNGEE. The CDR3 sequence is 15 residues long. Trimming removed 3 bases from V and 4 bases from J; junction bases left unmatched: 7. CDR3 residues: CASSALAAQYNEQFF. The CDR3 region has the DNA TGTGCCAGCAGCGCGCTAGCGGCCCAATACAATGAGCAGTTCTTC. The complete variable domain, with remaining parts taken from reference TRBV9 and TRBJ2-1, reads DSGVTQTPKHLITATGQRVTLRCSPRSGDLSVYWYQQSLDQGLQFLIQYYNGEERAKGNILERFSAQQFPDLHSELNLSSLELGDSALYFCASSALAAQYNEQFFGPGTRLTVL.

V is TRBV11-3 and J is TRBJ2-1, with D perhaps being TRBD1 or TRBD2 (5 bases each). V gave up 0 bases and J gave up 4 bases, with 16 bases separating them. The CDR3 loop spans 17 amino acids. Per the germline V gene, CDR1 is SGHNT and CDR2 is YENEEA. CDR3 coding DNA: TGTGCCAGCAGCTTAGATTCTGGGGACCTCTTGTACAATGAGCAGTTCTTC. Translated, it gives CASSLDSGDLLYNEQFF.

The genes are TRBV29-1 and TRBJ1-1; D possibly corresponds to TRBD1 (5 bases). The CDR3 extends over 15 amino acids. With 6 bases removed from V and 1 base from J, the gap between germline ends came to 18 bases. Germline CDR1 is SQVTM and CDR2 is ANQGSEA. CDR3 DNA sequence: TGCAGCGTAGCCCACGGGGCCTGGACGAACACTGAAGCTTTCTTT. It encodes CSVAHGAWTNTEAFF. The complete variable domain, with remaining parts taken from reference TRBV29-1 and TRBJ1-1, reads SAVISQKPSRDICQRGTSLTIQCQVDSQVTMMFWYRQQPGQSLTLIATANQGSEATYESGFVIDKFPISRPNLTFSTLTVSNMSPEDSSIYLCSVAHGAWTNTEAFFGQGTRLTVV.

This chain uses TRBV3-1 (or the pseudogene TRBV3-2) with TRBJ2-7; maybe TRBD2 (5 bases). This CDR3 comprises 12 residues. With 5 bases removed from V and 2 bases from J, the gap between germline ends came to 7 bases. Germline lookup yields CDR1 LGHDT and CDR2 YNNKEL (reference sequence). The CDR3 region is CASSASPYEQYF. CDR3 bases: TGTGCCAGCAGCGCTAGCCCCTACGAGCAGTACTTC.

The chain links TRBV2 to TRBJ2-3; the D is unclear. The V end lost 8 bases, the J end lost 5 bases, and 14 bases lay between the germline ends. There are 13 residues in the CDR3. Germline V lookup: CDR1 SNHLY, CDR2 FYNNEI. The DNA of the CDR3 is TGTGCCAGCCACACGAACCGCGGAGATACGCAGTATTTT. This codes for CASHTNRGDTQYF.

The rearrangement joins TRBV18 to TRBJ2-1; no clear D gene. Between the trimmed V and J ends, which lost 4 bases and 4 bases, there was a span of 8 bases. The CDR3 has 13 residues. Germline V gene data show CDR1 as KGHSH and CDR2 as LQKENI. Here the CDR3 reads CASSRTQYNEQFF. In DNA form, the CDR3 reads TGTGCCAGCTCACGGACGCAGTACAATGAGCAGTTCTTC.

This chain links TRBV15 with TRBJ1-3; no clear D. The CDR3 length is 15 residues. Between the trimmed V and J ends, which lost 0 bases and 4 bases, there was a span of 10 bases. The germline gives CDR1 LNHNV, CDR2 YYDKDF (reference sequence). The chain's CDR3 is CATSRDYPQGNTIYF. The CDR3 DNA is TGTGCCACCAGCAGAGATTATCCGCAGGGAAACACCATATATTTT.

This chain links TRBV6-5 with TRBJ1-2, with 7 bases lining up with TRBD1. After removal of 4 bases from V and 2 bases from J, the junction contained 7 bases not matched to a gene. The germline V gene encodes CDR1 MNHEY and CDR2 SVGAGI. This CDR3 comprises 15 residues. CDR3 nucleotide sequence: TGTGCCAGCAGTTTCGAACAGGGGTCGAACTATGGCTACACCTTC. This sequence encodes CASSFEQGSNYGYTF.